This T cell receptor beta chain was found in a study of beta chain features in type 1 diabetes. Study results and caveats: Shortening that was moderate but significant affected the TCRB CDR3s of Type 1 diabetes patients in all four CD4+ subsets. PCR may have favored shorter templates equally in patients and controls. Using cDNA template may skew counts toward highly expressing activated cells.

About this clone: The target antigen is unknown.

The entirety of the isolated RNA underwent reverse transcription, so expressed TCRB transcripts were sequenced. The table came from immunoSEQ multiplex PCR; TCRdb's copy has only in-frame clones and leaves some out. The sample carries under 300,000 clones, 11% recorded once. Germline V gives CDR1 SGHRS, CDR2 YFSETQ. This CDR3 is built from 14 residues. Losses at the gene ends were 5 bases for V and 6 bases for J; bases not matched to a gene: 5. Each donor gave one heparinised blood draw averaging about 100 mL. A CD45RO/CCR7/CD25/CD127/CD95/CD27 panel sorted naive, central memory, regulatory and stem cell-like memory CD4+ cells.

This clonotype originated in a man aged 25 to 45 with type 1 diabetes. The chain employs TRBV5-1 and TRBJ2-1; 10 nucleotides agree with TRBD2. Sequencing was carried out using naive CD4+ T cells from blood. The CDR3, as DNA: TGCGCCAGCAGACAGGCTAGCGGGGGCAATGAGCAGTTCTTC. Translated, it gives CASRQASGGNEQFF.